This entry lists 18 T cell receptor beta chains sequenced from one sample in a study of CD8+ T cells in alopecia areata. Documented treatment: oral pan-JAK inhibitor, 5-10 mg twice daily. TCR sequencing used cDNA made by reverse transcription of extracted RNA. Libraries were prepared by immunoSEQ multiplex PCR; TCRdb keeps only in-frame clonotypes and omits some of them. The sample holds 90,000 to 120,000 clones, 80% to 85% seen once. Specimen: CD8+ T cells sorted from blood, collected at week 24, from a patient treated with tofacitinib. Receptors were obtained from a human donor with alopecia areata.

J is TRBJ2-3 and V is TRBV7-9; D is undetermined. V shed 0 bases and J shed 6 bases, with 7 bases lying between them. This CDR3 has 13 residues. Germline values: CDR1 SEHNR, CDR2 FQNEAQ (reference sequence). The chain's CDR3 is CASSLARGDTQYF. The CDR3 DNA reads as TGTGCCAGCAGCTTAGCGCGTGGGGATACGCAGTATTTT.

This clone has just a few counts. The rearrangement uses TRBV29-1 and TRBJ1-2; D ambiguous. Germline V CDR1 and CDR2: SQVTM, ANQGSEA. Trimming shortened V by 4 bases and J by 6 bases, and 15 bases separated the two germline ends. This CDR3 is built from 13 residues. This CDR3 is CSVVGEGGNGYTF. The CDR3 nucleotides read TGCAGCGTTGTAGGCGAAGGAGGGAATGGCTACACCTTC.

V and J are TRBV19 and TRBJ2-1; tentative D call: TRBD2 (5 bases). CDR1 and CDR2 from the germline V gene are LNHDA and SQIVND (reference sequence). Between the trimmed V and J ends, which lost 2 bases and 3 bases, there was a span of 11 bases. The CDR3 sequence is 15 residues long. The CDR3 sequence is CASSISGESYNEQFF. The CDR3, as DNA: TGTGCCAGTAGTATAAGTGGGGAGAGCTACAATGAGCAGTTCTTC.

A few counts support this clone. The rearrangement joins TRBV2 to TRBJ2-1; no clear D gene. Trimming cost V 6 bases and J 9 bases, with 9 bases left between them. CDR3 length: 11 residues. Germline CDR1 SNHLY, CDR2 FYNNEI. CDR3 amino acids: CASSPDGEQFF. The CDR3 DNA is TGTGCCAGCAGCCCAGACGGTGAGCAGTTCTTC.

This chain connects TRBV6-5 to TRBJ2-5; TRBD2 is a possible D gene (7 bases). CDR3 length: 15 residues. Trimming stripped 0 bases from V and 5 bases from J, with 13 bases between. CDR1 MNHEY and CDR2 SVGAGI come from the germline V gene. The CDR3 loop reads CASSYSGGRMETQYF. CDR3 nucleotides: TGTGCCAGCAGTTACTCGGGGGGGCGGATGGAGACCCAGTACTTC.

This rearrangement joins TRBV10-2 to TRBJ2-3, with 8 bases lining up with TRBD2. V was clipped by 7 bases and J by 6 bases; unmatched bases: 9. The CDR3 consists of 14 residues. Looked up from germline, CDR1 is WSHSY and CDR2 is SAAADI. This CDR3 reads CASTAGVISDTQYF. The CDR3, as DNA: TGCGCCAGCACAGCGGGGGTAATTTCGGATACGCAGTATTTT.

The V and J genes are TRBV9 and TRBJ1-1; D is perhaps TRBD1 (5 bases). The germline V and J ends were trimmed by 4 bases and 4 bases, with 17 bases remaining between them. This CDR3 spans 15 amino acids. Germline CDR1 is SGDLS and CDR2 is YYNGEE. CDR3: CASSPQGELRTEAFF. CDR3 DNA sequence: TGTGCCAGCAGCCCTCAGGGAGAGTTACGCACTGAAGCTTTCTTT. Based on the CDR3 plus reference TRBV9 and TRBJ1-1, the full variable domain is DSGVTQTPKHLITATGQRVTLRCSPRSGDLSVYWYQQSLDQGLQFLIQYYNGEERAKGNILERFSAQQFPDLHSELNLSSLELGDSALYFCASSPQGELRTEAFFGQGTRLTVV.

This clone occurred once. The CDR3 is CASSLDPGRGNEQYF. CDR3 nucleotides: TGTGCCAGCAGCTTAGACCCGGGGAGGGGAAACGAGCAGTACTTC. This chain uses TRBV11-2 with TRBJ2-7; 7 bases are shared with TRBD2. Unmatched junction bases numbered 7, after V lost 0 bases and J lost 5 bases. The CDR3 is 15 amino acids. CDR1 and CDR2 (germline): SGHAT, FQNNGV.

The chain carries TRBV7-6 and TRBJ2-1, with 9 bases identical to TRBD2. Germline V lookup: CDR1 SGHVS, CDR2 FNYEAQ. Losses at the gene ends were 6 bases for V and 2 bases for J; bases not matched to a gene: 14. This CDR3 comprises 18 residues. This CDR3 is CASSSPGSGGTTYNEQFF. CDR3 sequence (DNA): TGTGCCAGCAGTTCCCCAGGTAGCGGGGGCACGACCTACAATGAGCAGTTCTTC.

The chain links TRBV11-2 to TRBJ2-7; a possible D gene is TRBD2 (5 bases). This CDR3 has 12 amino acids. The ends were cut back, 8 bases at V and 4 bases at J, with 12 bases in the middle. Germline V lookup: CDR1 SGHAT, CDR2 FQNNGV. This chain's CDR3 is CASLAYGYEQYF. CDR3 in DNA: TGTGCCAGCCTAGCTTACGGGTACGAGCAGTACTTC.

This chain uses TRBV29-1 with TRBJ1-1; D not certain. Looked up from germline, CDR1 is SQVTM and CDR2 is ANQGSEA. This CDR3 spans 13 amino acids. Trimming left V 5 bases short and J 1 base short, with 11 bases between. CDR3: CSVFLAANTEAFF. As DNA, the CDR3 is TGCAGCGTTTTTCTGGCTGCGAACACTGAAGCTTTCTTT.

The chain has TRBV5-8 and TRBJ2-2; D is undetermined. Germline loops: CDR1 SGHTS, CDR2 YDEGEE. V lost 0 bases to trimming and J lost 3 bases, with 3 bases between them. There are 13 residues in the CDR3. The CDR3 reads CASSLEYTGELFF. Here the CDR3 DNA reads TGTGCCAGCAGCTTGGAATACACCGGGGAGCTGTTTTTT.

This clone has a single count. V is TRBV4-1 and J is TRBJ1-1; D gene unclear. From germline, CDR1 is MGHRA and CDR2 YSYEKL. This CDR3 spans 16 amino acids. V gave up 1 base and J gave up 1 base, with 13 bases separating them. The DNA for the CDR3 is TGCGCCAGCAGCCAAGGACTGCGAGTGTCGAACACTGAAGCTTTCTTT. Protein product: CASSQGLRVSNTEAFF.

This clone was seen more than once but under ten times. The chain recombines TRBV6-6 with TRBJ2-7, with D perhaps matching TRBD2 (6 bases). The CDR3 spans 13 residues. Trimming removed 6 bases from V and 3 bases from J, with 12 bases in between. Germline CDR1 reads MNHNY; CDR2 reads SVGAGI (reference sequence). The CDR3 is CASSFSGLYEQYF. CDR3 nucleotides: TGTGCCAGCAGCTTTAGCGGACTCTACGAGCAGTACTTC.

This chain joins TRBV9 and TRBJ2-3; D gene ambiguous. The CDR3 totals 13 residues. With 3 bases removed from V and 4 bases from J, the gap between germline ends came to 9 bases. The germline V gene has CDR1 SGDLS and CDR2 YYNGEE. CDR3: CASSAYIADTQYF. DNA of the CDR3: TGTGCCAGCAGCGCCTACATTGCAGATACGCAGTATTTT.

The gene calls are TRBV5-4 and TRBJ2-7; no firm D call. The V gene lost 3 bases and the J gene lost 1 base, with 2 bases spanning the gap. The CDR3 has 11 residues. The V gene's germline CDR1 is SGHNT and CDR2 YYREEE (reference sequence). CDR3 sequence reads: CASSSSYEQYF. Written as DNA, the CDR3 is TGTGCCAGCAGCTCTTCCTACGAGCAGTACTTC. Full variable domain (rest looked up from reference TRBV5-4 and TRBJ2-7): ETGVTQSPTHLIKTRGQQVTLRCSSQSGHNTVSWYQQALGQGPQFIFQYYREEENGRGNFPPRFSGLQFPNYSSELNVNALELDDSALYLCASSSSYEQYFGPGTRLTVT.

This chain links TRBV7-8 with TRBJ2-1; tentative D call: TRBD2 (5 bases). This CDR3 comprises 16 residues. V lost 1 base and J 0 bases, leaving 10 bases between the germline ends. Germline values: CDR1 SGHVS, CDR2 FQNEAQ. CDR3 coding DNA: TGTGCCAGCAGCTTAGGAGGGATCAGCTCCTACAATGAGCAGTTCTTC. As protein: CASSLGGISSYNEQFF.

The chain couples TRBV7-2 to TRBJ2-3, with 11 bases aligning to TRBD2. Germline V gene data show CDR1 as SGHTA and CDR2 as FQGNSA. The V gene end was trimmed by 6 bases and the J gene end by 0 bases; junction bases not matched to a gene: 2. The CDR3 is 15 amino acids. In DNA, the CDR3 is TGTGCCAGCAGAGGGACTAGCGGTAGCACAGATACGCAGTATTTT. Its protein is CASRGTSGSTDTQYF.